This T cell receptor beta chain was captured by sequencing in a study of blood T cells in healthy people across ages. In the study overall: The capture of about one barcoded beta molecule per two T cells was achieved by template switching.

On this clonotype itself: The antigen is undetermined.

Overall study findings and caveats: Whereas aged donors had fewer naive CD4+ cells, long-lived donors had more of them and higher diversity.

The second PCR ran about 6 to 12 cycles with a sample-barcoded 5' primer and J-beta primers. In TCRdb, the 5' RACE reads were re-called with MiXCR into one record per CDR3 protein. The repertoire consists of approximately 2,000,000 distinct CDR3 sequences, with 35% to 50% occurring once and the leading ten covering about 23%. Looked up from germline, CDR1 is MNHNS and CDR2 is SASEGT. The CDR3 contains 14 residues. V was cut by 10 bases and J by 1 base, with 14 bases left in between. The sequence was collected from a human donor in good health. The sequenced material came from blood. The V call is TRBV6-1, the J call TRBJ1-5; possibly TRBD1 for D (5 bases). This CDR3 reads CAIDGGGSNQPQHF. CDR3 nucleotides: TGTGCCATCGACGGGGGGGGAAGCAATCAGCCCCAGCATTTT.